These 21 T cell receptor beta chains came from one sample sequenced in a study of cytomegalovirus exposure and HLA in healthy donors. The primer mix had 60 Vbeta and 13 Jbeta primers. Using immunoSEQ multiplex PCR, the repertoire was profiled, and TCRdb retains in-frame clones only, with some absent. The sample shows fewer than 250,000 clones, almost 75% of them seen only once. The source material was PBMCs. The receptors were sampled from a woman between 25 and 40 years old in good health and CMV-seropositive.

V is TRBV10-1 and J is TRBJ2-7; maybe TRBD2 (6 bases). V was clipped by 11 bases and J by 6 bases, with 20 bases between them. Germline CDR1 and CDR2: WNHNN and SYGVQD (reference sequence). The CDR3 is 13 residues long. CDR3 DNA: TGCGCCTCCCCCCCGGGCGGGAATTTCGAGCAGTACTTC. Residues: CASPPGGNFEQYF.

The CDR3 protein is CASSPTSGKDTQYF. The CDR3 DNA sequence: TGTGCCAGCAGCCCGACTAGCGGGAAGGATACGCAGTATTTT. This chain links TRBV11-3 with TRBJ2-3, with 11 bases matching TRBD2. The CDR3 spans 14 residues. J was trimmed by 6 bases and V by 5 bases; bases with no gene match: 4. Germline V gene data show CDR1 as SGHNT and CDR2 as YENEEA.

V usage is TRBV7-2 and J usage is TRBJ1-2; 7 bases align to TRBD1. The J segment lost 5 bases and the V segment lost 5 bases, leaving 8 bases of the junction unmatched. Per germline, CDR1 SGHTA and CDR2 FQGNSA. The CDR3 has 14 residues. This CDR3 reads CASSISTGWYGYTF. CDR3 DNA sequence: TGTGCCAGCAGCATATCGACAGGGTGGTATGGCTACACCTTC.

This clone was picked up a small number of times. The rearrangement joins TRBV7-9 to TRBJ1-3; D not certain. Germline CDR1 is SEHNR and CDR2 is FQNEAQ (reference sequence). This CDR3 has 17 amino acids. Trimming took off 4 bases at V and 0 bases at J, with 16 bases between the two ends. This CDR3 reads CASSSTLGEPSGNTIYF. The CDR3 DNA sequence: TGTGCCAGCAGCTCGACACTTGGTGAGCCCTCTGGAAACACCATATATTTT.

The chain recombines TRBV18 with TRBJ2-1; no clear D gene. This CDR3 comprises 12 residues. From germline, CDR1 is KGHSH and CDR2 LQKENI. The germline V and J ends were trimmed by 3 bases and 2 bases, with 2 bases remaining between them. The CDR3 loop reads CASSPTYNEQFF. In DNA, the CDR3 is TGTGCCAGCTCACCTACCTACAATGAGCAGTTCTTC.

The rearrangement links TRBV5-4 to TRBJ1-2; weak D call: TRBD1 (6 bases). The CDR3 extends over 16 amino acids. V was pared by 4 bases and J by 0 bases, with 16 bases between. Germline V gives CDR1 SGHNT, CDR2 YYREEE (reference sequence). Written as DNA, the CDR3 is TGTGCCAGCAGCGGAAGACAGGATCAAGCTAACTATGGCTACACCTTC. Protein: CASSGRQDQANYGYTF.

The chain is built from TRBV19 and TRBJ1-5, with D uncertain. Per germline, CDR1 LNHDA and CDR2 SQIVND (reference sequence). This CDR3 comprises 15 residues. Deletions cut 7 bases from V and 1 base from J, with 14 bases between. The CDR3 loop reads CASTPEGASNQPQHF. The CDR3 nucleotides read TGTGCCAGTACCCCAGAGGGCGCGAGCAATCAGCCCCAGCATTTT.

The rearrangement uses TRBV28 and TRBJ1-3; D is ambiguous. Per the germline V gene, CDR1 is MDHEN and CDR2 is SYDVKM. V was shortened by 7 bases and J by 4 bases, with 5 bases between the two germline ends. The CDR3 loop spans 11 amino acids. CDR3 amino acids: CASTTGNTIYF. CDR3 nucleotide sequence: TGTGCCAGCACTACGGGAAACACCATATATTTT.

The chain carries TRBV10-3 and TRBJ2-7; D possibly corresponds to TRBD2 (6 bases). The CDR3 covers 15 residues. Germline V gene sequence: CDR1 ENHRY, CDR2 SYGVKD. Trimming stripped 0 bases from V and 5 bases from J, with 14 bases between. The DNA of the CDR3 is TGTGCCATCAGTGAGTCCGGGACTGGACTAAACGAGCAGTACTTC. This translates into CAISESGTGLNEQYF.

This clone was picked up one time. The chain is built from TRBV29-1 and TRBJ2-2, with TRBD2 as a possible D gene (6 bases). The germline V gene has CDR1 SQVTM and CDR2 ANQGSEA. V lost 7 bases and J lost 1, with 13 bases in between. The CDR3 runs to 14 residues. The CDR3 sequence: CSGLEGGNTGELFF. The DNA for the CDR3 is TGCAGCGGACTAGAGGGAGGGAACACCGGGGAGCTGTTTTTT.

As for this clone: The sample carries other DNA sequences with the same CDR3. The chain recombines TRBV10-3 with TRBJ2-7; TRBD1 aligns across 9 bases. Germline V gives CDR1 ENHRY, CDR2 SYGVKD. CDR3 length: 16 amino acids. The V and J ends lost 3 bases and 0 bases, in that order; junction bases with no gene match: 6. In DNA, the CDR3 is TGTGCCATCAGTGACCCCGGGACAGGGAGCTCCTACGAGCAGTACTTC. This encodes CAISDPGTGSSYEQYF.

The CDR3 DNA reads TGTGCCAGCAGCGTAGCGGGGATCACAGATACGCAGTATTTT. It yields the protein CASSVAGITDTQYF. This chain links TRBV9 with TRBJ2-3; a possible D gene is TRBD2 (5 bases). There are 14 residues in the CDR3. Trimming stripped 0 bases from V and 2 bases from J, with 7 bases between. From germline, CDR1 is SGDLS and CDR2 YYNGEE. Drawing the rest from reference TRBV9 and TRBJ2-3, the complete variable domain is DSGVTQTPKHLITATGQRVTLRCSPRSGDLSVYWYQQSLDQGLQFLIQYYNGEERAKGNILERFSAQQFPDLHSELNLSSLELGDSALYFCASSVAGITDTQYFGPGTRLTVL.

This clone appeared a single time. J is TRBJ1-2 and V is TRBV11-3, with 8 bases that match TRBD1. This CDR3 is built from 16 residues. Trimming cost V 2 bases and J 7 bases; bases outside gene matches: 12. Per the germline V gene, CDR1 is SGHNT and CDR2 is YENEEA. CDR3 residues: CASSLKIRTGPCGYTF. The CDR3 DNA reads TGTGCCAGCAGCTTAAAAATCCGGACAGGGCCTTGTGGCTACACCTTC.

This clone was observed once. The chain links TRBV11-2 to TRBJ2-1, with D perhaps TRBD2 (5 bases). V was clipped by 1 base and J by 6 bases, with 13 bases between them. Per germline, CDR1 SGHAT and CDR2 FQNNGV. The CDR3 consists of 15 residues. The CDR3 region has the DNA TGTGCCAGCAGCTTAGCGGGGAGTTGGTTCAATGAGCAGTTCTTC. The encoded protein is CASSLAGSWFNEQFF.

There are a few counts of this clone. This chain's CDR3 is CASSESYYEQYF. The CDR3, as DNA: TGCGCCAGCAGTGAGTCTTACTACGAGCAGTACTTC. The chain couples TRBV10-2 to TRBJ2-7; the D is unclear. Germline V gives CDR1 WSHSY, CDR2 SAAADI. V was cut by 0 bases and J by 3 bases, with 3 bases left in between. The CDR3 has 12 amino acids.

This chain links TRBV28 with TRBJ1-1; 7 bases are a match to TRBD1. V lost 5 bases to trimming and J lost 1 base; unmatched junction nucleotides: 7. The germline V gene has CDR1 MDHEN and CDR2 SYDVKM. The CDR3 has 15 residues. CDR3 DNA: TGTGCCAGCAGTCCCCGCGGGACAGCGAACACTGAAGCTTTCTTT. As protein: CASSPRGTANTEAFF. The full variable domain, rest sourced from reference TRBV28 and TRBJ1-1, is DVKVTQSSRYLVKRTGEKVFLECVQDMDHENMFWYRQDPGLGLRLIYFSYDVKMKEKGDIPEGYSVSREKKERFSLILESASTNQTSMYLCASSPRGTANTEAFFGQGTRLTVV.

DNA for the CDR3: TGTGCCAGTAGTATAGGGGCAGGCATCACTGAAGCTTTCTTT. Its translation: CASSIGAGITEAFF. The V gene is TRBV19, the J gene TRBJ1-1, with no clear D. In germline, CDR1 is LNHDA, CDR2 SQIVND (reference sequence). This CDR3 comprises 14 residues. Between the trimmed V and J ends, which lost 1 base and 4 bases, there was a span of 10 bases.

The chain joins TRBV6-4 to TRBJ2-3; 10 bases line up with TRBD2. The V gene's germline CDR1 is MRHNA and CDR2 SNTAGT. The J segment lost 3 bases and the V segment lost 5 bases, leaving 8 bases of the junction unmatched. The CDR3 sequence is 16 residues long. CDR3 nucleotides: TGTGCCAGCAGTACCGTAGCGGGAGGAGCTACAGATACGCAGTATTTT. Protein sequence: CASSTVAGGATDTQYF.

The chain couples TRBV4-2 to TRBJ2-5; D is ambiguous. Germline-derived CDR1 and CDR2 are LGHNA and YNFKEQ. The CDR3 contains 16 residues. V was cut by 0 bases and J by 2 bases, with 13 bases left in between. CDR3 protein: CASSQEGEAPQETQYF. DNA for the CDR3: TGTGCCAGCAGCCAAGAAGGAGAGGCACCGCAAGAGACCCAGTACTTC.

This rearrangement joins TRBV4-1 to TRBJ1-2, with 11 bases that match TRBD1. Germline V gene data show CDR1 as MGHRA and CDR2 as YSYEKL. J was trimmed by 7 bases and V by 5 bases; bases with no gene match: 3. CDR3 length: 13 amino acids. The CDR3 sequence: CASSGTGGSGYTF. Here the CDR3 DNA reads TGCGCCAGCAGCGGGACAGGGGGAAGTGGCTACACCTTC.

The V and J genes are TRBV6-1 and TRBJ1-5; the D is unclear. This CDR3 contains 14 residues. Germline CDR1 reads MNHNS; CDR2 reads SASEGT. The V end was cut by 7 bases, the J end by 1 base, with 11 bases between. Here the CDR3 DNA reads TGTGCCAGCAAGCGAGTCCAGAGCAATCAGCCCCAGCATTTT. It specifies CASKRVQSNQPQHF.